The clone carrying this T cell receptor beta chain turned up a few times. The antigen remains undetermined. In the sort, naive CD8 T cells were defined as CD8+CD4-CCR7+CD45RA+. This CDR3 region has 15 residues. CDR1 and CDR2 from the germline V gene are MGHRA and YSYEKL. V gave up 6 bases and J gave up 4 bases; unmatched junction bases: 9. The data belong to a study of molecular identifiers for immune sequencing clone quantification. Methods described previously were used for bulk TCR libraries, and listed TCR primers were applied. TCRdb recomputed calls from the PCR reads with MiXCR, one row per CDR3 protein. The sample carries under 85,000 distinct CDR3 sequences, around a sixth recorded once. Whole-study results and caveats: Detecting spiked Jurkat TCR RNA from one cell among roughly 900,000 naive cells was reportedly possible. For effector cells, clones above 20 RNA copies held over 99% of molecules; for naive cells, under 1%.

The specimen was naive CD8+ T cells from blood, with Jurkat cell RNA spiked in. Subset: FACS-sorted CD8+CD4-CCR7+CD45RA+ naive T cells. The chain has TRBV4-1 and TRBJ2-7; 10 nucleotides line up with TRBD2. The sequence was collected from a human donor in good health. Some libraries in this study had Jurkat cell RNA spiked in. CDR3: CASSYTGTSVYEQYF. For the CDR3, the DNA is TGCGCCAGCAGTTATACCGGGACTAGCGTATACGAGCAGTACTTC.